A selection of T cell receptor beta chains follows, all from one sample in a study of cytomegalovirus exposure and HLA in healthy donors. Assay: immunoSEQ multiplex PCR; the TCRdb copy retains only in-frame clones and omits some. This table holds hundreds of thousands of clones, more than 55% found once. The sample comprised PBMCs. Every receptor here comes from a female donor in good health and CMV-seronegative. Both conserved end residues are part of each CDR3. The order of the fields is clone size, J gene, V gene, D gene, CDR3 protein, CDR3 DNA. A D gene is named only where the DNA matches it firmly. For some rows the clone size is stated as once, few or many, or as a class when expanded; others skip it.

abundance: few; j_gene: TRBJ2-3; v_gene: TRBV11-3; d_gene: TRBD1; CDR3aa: CASRGDRWADTQYF; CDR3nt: TGTGCCAGCAGGGGGGACAGGTGGGCAGATACGCAGTATTTT
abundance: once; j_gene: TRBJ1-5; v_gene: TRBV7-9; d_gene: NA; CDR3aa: CASTHGGANQPQHF; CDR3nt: TGTGCCAGCACGCACGGGGGGGCTAATCAGCCCCAGCATTTT
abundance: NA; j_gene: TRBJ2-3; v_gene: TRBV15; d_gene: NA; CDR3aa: CATSSLPGLLTTDTQYF; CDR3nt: TGTGCCACCAGCAGCCTCCCGGGACTCCTGACTACAGATACGCAGTATTTT
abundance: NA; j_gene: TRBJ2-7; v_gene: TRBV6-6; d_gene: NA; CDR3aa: CASSFTGKESYEQYF; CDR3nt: TGTGCCAGCAGTTTCACAGGGAAAGAGTCCTACGAGCAGTACTTC
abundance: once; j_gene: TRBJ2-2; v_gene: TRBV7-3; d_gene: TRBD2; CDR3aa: CASSVIAGGDTGELFF; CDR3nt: TGTGCCAGCAGCGTGATAGCGGGAGGCGACACCGGGGAGCTGTTTTTT
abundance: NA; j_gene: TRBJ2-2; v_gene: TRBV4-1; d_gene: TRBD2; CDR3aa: CASSQHDLAGGPGELFF; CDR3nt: TGCGCCAGCAGCCAACACGATCTAGCGGGAGGACCCGGGGAGCTGTTTTTT
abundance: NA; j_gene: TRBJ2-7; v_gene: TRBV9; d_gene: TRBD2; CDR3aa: CASSVEAGAQYEQYF; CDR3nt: TGTGCCAGCAGCGTAGAGGCGGGAGCTCAATACGAGCAGTACTTC
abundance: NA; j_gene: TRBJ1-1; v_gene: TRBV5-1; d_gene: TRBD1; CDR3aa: CASSGGQPVTEAFF; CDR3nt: TGCGCCAGCAGCGGGGGACAGCCAGTCACTGAAGCTTTCTTT
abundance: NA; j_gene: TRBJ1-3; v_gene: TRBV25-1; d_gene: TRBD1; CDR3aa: CASTGQGRNTIYF; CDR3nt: TGTGCCAGCACCGGACAGGGGAGAAACACCATATATTTT
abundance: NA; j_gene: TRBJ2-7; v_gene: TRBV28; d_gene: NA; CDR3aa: CASSSRSGRSYEQYF; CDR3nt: TGTGCCAGCAGTTCTAGAAGCGGGCGCTCCTACGAGCAGTACTTC
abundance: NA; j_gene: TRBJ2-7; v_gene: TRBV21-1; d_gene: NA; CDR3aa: CASRTTSDRSPYEQYF; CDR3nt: TGTGCCAGTCGAACCACGAGTGACAGGTCCCCCTACGAGCAGTACTTC
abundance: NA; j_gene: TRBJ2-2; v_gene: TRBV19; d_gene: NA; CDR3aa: CASSIVGSTGELFF; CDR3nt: TGTGCCAGTAGTATAGTAGGGAGCACCGGGGAGCTGTTTTTT
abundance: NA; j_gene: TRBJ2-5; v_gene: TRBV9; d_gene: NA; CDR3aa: CASSPPGRETQYF; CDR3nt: TGTGCCAGCAGCCCCCCGGGAAGAGAGACCCAGTACTTC
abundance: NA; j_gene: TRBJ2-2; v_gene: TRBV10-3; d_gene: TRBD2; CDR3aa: CAISELAGGTGELFF; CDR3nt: TGTGCCATCAGTGAGCTAGCGGGAGGAACCGGGGAGCTGTTTTTT
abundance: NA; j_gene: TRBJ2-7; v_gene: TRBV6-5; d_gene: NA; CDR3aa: CASESTGEGEQYF; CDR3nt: TGTGCCAGCGAATCGACAGGAGAGGGCGAGCAGTACTTC
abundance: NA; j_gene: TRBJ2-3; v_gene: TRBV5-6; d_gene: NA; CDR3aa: CASSSALPGTDTQYF; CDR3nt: TGTGCCAGCAGCTCCGCCCTCCCAGGCACAGATACGCAGTATTTT
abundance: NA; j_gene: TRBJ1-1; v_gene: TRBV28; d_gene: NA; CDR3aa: CASSDVRGGTKDTEAFF; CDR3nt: TGTGCCAGCAGTGATGTTCGGGGCGGGACCAAGGACACTGAAGCTTTCTTT
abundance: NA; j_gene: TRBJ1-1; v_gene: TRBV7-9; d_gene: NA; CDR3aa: CASSFAGATEAFF; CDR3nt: TGTGCCAGCAGCTTCGCGGGGGCAACTGAAGCTTTCTTT
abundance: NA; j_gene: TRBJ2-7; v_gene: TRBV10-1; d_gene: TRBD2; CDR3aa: CASSESRLAGRSDEQYF; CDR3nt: TGCGCCAGCAGTGAGTCGAGACTAGCGGGAAGATCGGACGAGCAGTACTTC
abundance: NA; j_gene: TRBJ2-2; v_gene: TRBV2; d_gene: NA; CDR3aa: CASSDHSNTGELFF; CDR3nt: TGTGCCAGCAGTGATCACAGCAACACCGGGGAGCTGTTTTTT
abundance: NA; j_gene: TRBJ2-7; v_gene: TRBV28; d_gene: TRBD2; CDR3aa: CASSLVAGMSYEQYF; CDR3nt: TGTGCCAGCAGTTTGGTAGCGGGGATGAGCTACGAGCAGTACTTC
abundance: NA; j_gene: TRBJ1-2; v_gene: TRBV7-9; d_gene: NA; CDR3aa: CASSLGGGLYTF; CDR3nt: TGTGCCAGCAGCTTAGGGGGGGGCCTCTACACCTTC
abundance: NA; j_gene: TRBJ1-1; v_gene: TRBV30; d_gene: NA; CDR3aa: CAWSLQENTEAFF; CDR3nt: TGTGCCTGGAGTCTACAGGAGAACACTGAAGCTTTCTTT
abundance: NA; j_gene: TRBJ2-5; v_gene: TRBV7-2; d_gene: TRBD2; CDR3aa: CASSLEALAEETQYF; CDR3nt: TGTGCCAGCAGCTTAGAGGCCCTAGCGGAAGAGACCCAGTACTTC
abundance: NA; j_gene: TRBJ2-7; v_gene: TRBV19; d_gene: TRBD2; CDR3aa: CASSMEASGSYEQYF; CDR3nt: TGTGCCAGTAGTATGGAGGCTAGCGGATCCTACGAGCAGTACTTC
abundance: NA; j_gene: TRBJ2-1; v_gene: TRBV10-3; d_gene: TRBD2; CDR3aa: CAISGTSVNNEQFF; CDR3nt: TGTGCCATCAGCGGGACTAGCGTGAACAATGAGCAGTTCTTC
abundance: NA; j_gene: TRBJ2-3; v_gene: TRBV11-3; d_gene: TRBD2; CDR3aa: CASSSPLAGEGLAGSDTQYF; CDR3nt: TGTGCCAGCAGCTCCCCCCTGGCCGGGGAGGGACTAGCAGGCTCAGATACGCAGTATTTT
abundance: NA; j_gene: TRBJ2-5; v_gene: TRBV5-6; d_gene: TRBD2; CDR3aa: CASSLDRGSYQETQYF; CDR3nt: TGTGCCAGCAGCTTGGATCGCGGGAGTTACCAAGAGACCCAGTACTTC
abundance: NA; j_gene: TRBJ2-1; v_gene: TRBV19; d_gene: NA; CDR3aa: CASSIDQPGINEQFF; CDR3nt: TGTGCCAGTAGTATAGATCAGCCGGGAATCAATGAGCAGTTCTTC
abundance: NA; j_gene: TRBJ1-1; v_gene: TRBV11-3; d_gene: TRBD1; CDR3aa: CAVGTANTEAFF; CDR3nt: TGTGCCGTTGGGACAGCCAACACTGAAGCTTTCTTT
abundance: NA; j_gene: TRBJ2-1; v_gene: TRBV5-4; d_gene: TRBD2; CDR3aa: CASSLGGSSSYNEQFF; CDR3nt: TGTGCCAGCAGCTTAGGCGGGAGTAGTTCCTACAATGAGCAGTTCTTC
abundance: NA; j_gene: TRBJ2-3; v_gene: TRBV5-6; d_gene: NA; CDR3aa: CASSLGDSTQYF; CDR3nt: TGTGCCAGCAGCTTGGGTGACAGTACGCAGTATTTT
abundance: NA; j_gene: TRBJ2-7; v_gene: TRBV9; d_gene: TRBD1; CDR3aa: CASSAGQGPYEQYF; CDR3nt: TGTGCCAGCAGCGCGGGACAGGGCCCCTACGAGCAGTACTTC
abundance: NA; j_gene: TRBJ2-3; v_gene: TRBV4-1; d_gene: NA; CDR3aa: CASSQDLIGRKGTDTQYF; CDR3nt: TGCGCCAGCAGCCAAGATCTTATAGGCAGGAAAGGCACAGATACGCAGTATTTT
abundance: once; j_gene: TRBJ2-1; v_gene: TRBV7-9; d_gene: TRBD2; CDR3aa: CASSRTVGTSAYNEQFF; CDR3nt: TGTGCCAGCAGCCGTACCGTCGGGACTAGCGCCTACAATGAGCAGTTCTTC
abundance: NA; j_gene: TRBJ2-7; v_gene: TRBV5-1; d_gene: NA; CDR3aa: CASSLPGDYEQYF; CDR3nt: TGCGCCAGCAGCTTGCCGGGAGACTACGAGCAGTACTTC
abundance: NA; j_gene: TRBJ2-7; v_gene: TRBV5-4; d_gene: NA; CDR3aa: CASSFGQNYEQYF; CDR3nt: TGTGCCAGCAGCTTTGGACAGAACTACGAGCAGTACTTC
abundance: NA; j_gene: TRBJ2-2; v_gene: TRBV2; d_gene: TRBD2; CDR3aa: CASSILAGVTGELFF; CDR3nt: TGTGCCAGCAGTATTCTAGCGGGAGTCACCGGGGAGCTGTTTTTT
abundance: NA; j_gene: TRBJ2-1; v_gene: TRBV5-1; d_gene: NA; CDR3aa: CASTSGTLYNEQFF; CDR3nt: TGCGCCAGCACCTCCGGGACACTCTACAATGAGCAGTTCTTC
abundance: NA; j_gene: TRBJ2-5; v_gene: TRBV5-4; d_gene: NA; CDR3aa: CASSLPQEGAKTQYF; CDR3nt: TGTGCCAGCAGCTTGCCGCAAGAAGGGGCGAAGACCCAGTACTTC
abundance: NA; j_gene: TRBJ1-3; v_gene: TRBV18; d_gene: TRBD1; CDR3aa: CASSGRDSGNTIYF; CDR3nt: TGTGCCAGCTCAGGCCGGGACAGCGGAAACACCATATATTTT
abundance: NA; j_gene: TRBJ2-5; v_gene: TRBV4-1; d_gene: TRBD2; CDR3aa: CASSQLAGVQETQYF; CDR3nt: TGCGCCAGCAGCCAACTAGCGGGAGTTCAAGAGACCCAGTACTTC
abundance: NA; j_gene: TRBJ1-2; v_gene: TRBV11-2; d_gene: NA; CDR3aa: CASSLATGPNYGYTF; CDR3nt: TGTGCCAGCAGCTTAGCTACAGGACCGAATTATGGCTACACCTTC
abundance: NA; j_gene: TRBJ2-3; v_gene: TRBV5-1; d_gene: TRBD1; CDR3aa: CASSPRGRTDTQYF; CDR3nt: TGCGCCAGCAGCCCCAGGGGGCGCACAGATACGCAGTATTTT
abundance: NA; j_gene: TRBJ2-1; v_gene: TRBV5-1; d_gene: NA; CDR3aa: CASRASPSSSYNEQFF; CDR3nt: TGCGCCAGCAGGGCTAGCCCCTCGAGCTCCTACAATGAGCAGTTCTTC
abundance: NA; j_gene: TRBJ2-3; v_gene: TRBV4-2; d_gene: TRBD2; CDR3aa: CASSLGLAGGPSF; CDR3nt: TGTGCCAGCAGCCTTGGACTAGCGGGAGGGCCTTCATTT
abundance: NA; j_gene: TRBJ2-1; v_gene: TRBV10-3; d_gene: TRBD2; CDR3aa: CAISESPRTSGSSNEQFF; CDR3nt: TGTGCCATCAGTGAGTCGCCTAGGACTAGCGGGAGTTCAAATGAGCAGTTCTTC
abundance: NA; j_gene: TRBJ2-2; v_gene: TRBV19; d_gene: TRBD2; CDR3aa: CATLAGSNTGELFF; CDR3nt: TGTGCCACCTTAGCGGGATCGAACACCGGGGAGCTGTTTTTT
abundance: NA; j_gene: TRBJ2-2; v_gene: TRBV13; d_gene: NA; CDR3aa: CASSPQGGNTGELFF; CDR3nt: TGTGCCAGCAGCCCCCAGGGGGGGAACACCGGGGAGCTGTTTTTT
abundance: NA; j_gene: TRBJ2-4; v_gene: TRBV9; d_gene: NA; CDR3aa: CASSAGASGNIQYF; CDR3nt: TGTGCCAGCAGCGCAGGGGCCTCGGGGAACATTCAGTACTTC
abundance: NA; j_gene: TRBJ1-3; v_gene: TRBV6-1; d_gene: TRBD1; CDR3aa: CASSAGTEGNTIYF; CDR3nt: TGTGCCAGCAGTGCCGGGACAGAAGGAAACACCATATATTTT
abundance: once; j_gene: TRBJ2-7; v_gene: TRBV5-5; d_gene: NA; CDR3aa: CASSLGRAIGYEQYF; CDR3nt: TGTGCCAGCAGCTTGGGCAGGGCGATTGGCTACGAGCAGTACTTC
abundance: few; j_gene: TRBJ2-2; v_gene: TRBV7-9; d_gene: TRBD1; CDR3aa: CASSPRGSGELFF; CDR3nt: TGTGCCAGCAGCCCCAGGGGGTCCGGGGAGCTGTTTTTT
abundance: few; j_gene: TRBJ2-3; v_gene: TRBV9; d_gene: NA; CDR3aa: CASEGLGHQYF; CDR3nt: TGTGCCAGCGAGGGTCTAGGCCACCAGTATTTT
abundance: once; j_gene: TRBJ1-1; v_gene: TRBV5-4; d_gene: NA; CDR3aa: CASSLFRQNTEAFF; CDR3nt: TGTGCCAGCAGCTTGTTCAGGCAGAACACTGAAGCTTTCTTT